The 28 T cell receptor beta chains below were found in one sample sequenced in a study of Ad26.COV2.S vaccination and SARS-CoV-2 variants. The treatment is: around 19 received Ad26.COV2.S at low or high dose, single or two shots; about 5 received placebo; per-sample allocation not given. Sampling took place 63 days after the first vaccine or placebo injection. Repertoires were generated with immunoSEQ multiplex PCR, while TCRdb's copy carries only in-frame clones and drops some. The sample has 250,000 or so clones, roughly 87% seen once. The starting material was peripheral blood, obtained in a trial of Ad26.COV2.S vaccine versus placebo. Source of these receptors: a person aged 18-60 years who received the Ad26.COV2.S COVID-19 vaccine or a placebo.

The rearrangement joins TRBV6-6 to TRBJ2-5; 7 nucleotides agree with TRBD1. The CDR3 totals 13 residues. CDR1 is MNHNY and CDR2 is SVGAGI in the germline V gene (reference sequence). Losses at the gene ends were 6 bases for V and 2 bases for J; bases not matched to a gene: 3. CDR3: CASRGTVQETQYF. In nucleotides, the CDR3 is TGTGCCAGCAGAGGGACAGTACAAGAGACCCAGTACTTC.

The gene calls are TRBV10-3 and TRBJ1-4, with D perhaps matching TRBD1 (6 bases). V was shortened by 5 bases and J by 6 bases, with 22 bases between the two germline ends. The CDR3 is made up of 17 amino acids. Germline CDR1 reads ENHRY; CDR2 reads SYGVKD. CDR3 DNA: TGTGCCATCAGTCCTCAGTGGGGCGGGGCAGGGGATGAAAAACTGTTTTTT. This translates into CAISPQWGGAGDEKLFF.

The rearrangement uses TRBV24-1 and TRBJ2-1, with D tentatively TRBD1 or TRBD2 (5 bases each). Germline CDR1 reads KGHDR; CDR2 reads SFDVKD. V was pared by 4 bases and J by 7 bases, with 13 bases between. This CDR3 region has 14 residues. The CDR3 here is CATSESGTLNEQFF. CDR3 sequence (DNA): TGTGCCACCAGTGAGTCCGGGACCCTGAATGAGCAGTTCTTC.

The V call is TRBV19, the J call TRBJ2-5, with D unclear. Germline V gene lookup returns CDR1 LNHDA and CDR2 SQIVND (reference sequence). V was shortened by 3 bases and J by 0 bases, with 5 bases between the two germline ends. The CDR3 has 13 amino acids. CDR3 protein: CASSMLHQETQYF. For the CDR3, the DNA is TGTGCCAGTAGTATGCTACACCAAGAGACCCAGTACTTC.

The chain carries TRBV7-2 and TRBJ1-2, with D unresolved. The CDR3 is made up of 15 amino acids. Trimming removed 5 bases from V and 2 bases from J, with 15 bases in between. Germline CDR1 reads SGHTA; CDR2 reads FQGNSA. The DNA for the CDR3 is TGTGCCAGCAGCCCCCGCGGACCGCCGAACTATGGCTACACCTTC. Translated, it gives CASSPRGPPNYGYTF. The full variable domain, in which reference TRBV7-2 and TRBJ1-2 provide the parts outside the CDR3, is GAGVSQSPSNKVTEKGKDVELRCDPISGHTALYWYRQSLGQGLEFLIYFQGNSAPDKSGLPSDRFSAERTGGSVSTLTIQRTQQEDSAVYLCASSPRGPPNYGYTFGSGTRLTVV.

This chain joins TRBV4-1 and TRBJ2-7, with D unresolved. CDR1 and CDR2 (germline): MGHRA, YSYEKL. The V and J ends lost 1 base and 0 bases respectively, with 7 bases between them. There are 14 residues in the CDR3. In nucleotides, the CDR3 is TGCGCCAGCAGCCAAGTTGCAGGCTCCTACGAGCAGTACGTC. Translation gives CASSQVAGSYEQYV.

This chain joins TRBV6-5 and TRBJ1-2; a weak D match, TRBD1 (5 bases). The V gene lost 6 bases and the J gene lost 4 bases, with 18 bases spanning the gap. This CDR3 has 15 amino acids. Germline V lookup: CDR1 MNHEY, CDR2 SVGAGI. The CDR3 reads CASSPTRAGPYGYTF. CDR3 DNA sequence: TGTGCCAGCAGCCCAACCAGGGCAGGGCCCTATGGCTACACCTTC.

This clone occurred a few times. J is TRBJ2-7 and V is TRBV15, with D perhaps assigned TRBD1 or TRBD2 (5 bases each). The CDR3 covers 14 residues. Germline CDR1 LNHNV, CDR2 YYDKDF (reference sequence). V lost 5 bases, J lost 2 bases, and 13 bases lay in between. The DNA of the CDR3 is TGTGCCACCAGCCTTGGACTGGGACCCTACGAGCAGTACTTC. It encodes CATSLGLGPYEQYF.

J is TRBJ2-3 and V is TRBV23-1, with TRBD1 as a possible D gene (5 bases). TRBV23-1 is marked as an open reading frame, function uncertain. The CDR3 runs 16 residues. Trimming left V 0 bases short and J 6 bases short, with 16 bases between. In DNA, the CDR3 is TGCGCCAGCAGTCAATCAACGTGGGGCGCGAACGATACGCAGTATTTT. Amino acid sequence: CASSQSTWGANDTQYF.

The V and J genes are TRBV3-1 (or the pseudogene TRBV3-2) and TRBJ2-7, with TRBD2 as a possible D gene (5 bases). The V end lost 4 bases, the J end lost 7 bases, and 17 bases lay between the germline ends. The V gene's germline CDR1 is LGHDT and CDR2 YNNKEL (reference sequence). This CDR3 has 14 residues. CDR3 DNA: TGTGCCAGCAGCCCACTAGGAAGTGGGAGTGAGCAGTACTTC. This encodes CASSPLGSGSEQYF.

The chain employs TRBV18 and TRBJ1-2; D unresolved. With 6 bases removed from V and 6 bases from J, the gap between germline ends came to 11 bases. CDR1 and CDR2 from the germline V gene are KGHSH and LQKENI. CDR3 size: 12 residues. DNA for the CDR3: TGTGCCAGCTCTAAGGGCGGGAATGGCTACACCTTC. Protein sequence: CASSKGGNGYTF.

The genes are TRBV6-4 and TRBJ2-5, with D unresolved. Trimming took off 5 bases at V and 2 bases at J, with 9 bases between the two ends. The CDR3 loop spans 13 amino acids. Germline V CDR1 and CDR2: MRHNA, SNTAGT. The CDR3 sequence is CASSRSAQETQYF. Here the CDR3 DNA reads TGTGCCAGCAGTCGATCCGCACAAGAGACCCAGTACTTC.

CDR3 protein: CASSLRDNEQFF. As DNA, the CDR3 is TGTGCCAGCAGTTTACGAGACAATGAGCAGTTCTTC. The V gene is TRBV6-2 or TRBV6-3, the J gene TRBJ2-1, with D uncertain. CDR1 MNHEY and CDR2 SVGEGT come from the germline V gene. This CDR3 has 12 amino acids. V gave up 4 bases and J gave up 5 bases, with 6 bases separating them.

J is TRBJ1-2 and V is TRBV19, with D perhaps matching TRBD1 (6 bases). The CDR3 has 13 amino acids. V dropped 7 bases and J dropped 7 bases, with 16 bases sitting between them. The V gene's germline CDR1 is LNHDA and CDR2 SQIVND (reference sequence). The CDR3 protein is CASKTGGGGGYTF. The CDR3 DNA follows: TGTGCCAGTAAAACTGGGGGCGGAGGTGGCTACACCTTC.

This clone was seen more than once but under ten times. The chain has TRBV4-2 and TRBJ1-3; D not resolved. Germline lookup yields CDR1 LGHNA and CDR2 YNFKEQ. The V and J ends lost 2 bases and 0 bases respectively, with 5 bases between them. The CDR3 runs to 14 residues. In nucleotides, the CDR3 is TGTGCCAGCAGCCAACCCAGCTCTGGAAACACCATATATTTT. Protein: CASSQPSSGNTIYF.

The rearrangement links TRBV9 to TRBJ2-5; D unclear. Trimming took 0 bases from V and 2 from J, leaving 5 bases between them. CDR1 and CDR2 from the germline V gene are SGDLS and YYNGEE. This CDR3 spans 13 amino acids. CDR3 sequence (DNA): TGTGCCAGCAGCGTAGAAACTCAAGAGACCCAGTACTTC. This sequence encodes CASSVETQETQYF.

This chain's CDR3 is CASSVTWGKGAEQFF. As DNA, the CDR3 is TGTGCCAGCAGCGTGACTTGGGGTAAAGGTGCTGAGCAGTTCTTC. This chain joins TRBV7-6 and TRBJ2-1; no reliable D call. CDR1 and CDR2 (germline): SGHVS, FNYEAQ. V lost 5 bases to trimming and J lost 9 bases, with 20 bases between them. CDR3 length equals 15 residues.

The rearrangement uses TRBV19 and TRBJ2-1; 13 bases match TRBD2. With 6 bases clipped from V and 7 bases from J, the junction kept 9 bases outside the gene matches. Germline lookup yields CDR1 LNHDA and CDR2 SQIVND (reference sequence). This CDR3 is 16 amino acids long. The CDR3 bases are TGTGCCAGTAGCCCATGGACTAGCGGGAGAGTTAATGAGCAGTTCTTC. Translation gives CASSPWTSGRVNEQFF.

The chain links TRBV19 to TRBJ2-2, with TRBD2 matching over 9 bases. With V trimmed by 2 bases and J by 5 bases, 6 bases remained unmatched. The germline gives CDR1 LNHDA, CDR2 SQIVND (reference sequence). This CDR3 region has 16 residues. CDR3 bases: TGTGCCAGTAGTATACCAATAGCGGGGGATACCGGGGAGCTGTTTTTT. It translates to CASSIPIAGDTGELFF. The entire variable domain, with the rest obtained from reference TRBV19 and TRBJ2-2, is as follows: DGGITQSPKYLFRKEGQNVTLSCEQNLNHDAMYWYRQDPGQGLRLIYYSQIVNDFQKGDIAEGYSVSREKKESFPLTVTSAQKNPTAFYLCASSIPIAGDTGELFFGEGSRLTVL.

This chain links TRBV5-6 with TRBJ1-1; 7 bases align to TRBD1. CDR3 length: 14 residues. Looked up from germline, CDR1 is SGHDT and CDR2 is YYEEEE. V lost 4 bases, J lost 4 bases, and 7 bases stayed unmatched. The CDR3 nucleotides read TGTGCCAGCAGCCCAGGGGCAGGGGGCACTGAAGCTTTCTTT. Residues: CASSPGAGGTEAFF.

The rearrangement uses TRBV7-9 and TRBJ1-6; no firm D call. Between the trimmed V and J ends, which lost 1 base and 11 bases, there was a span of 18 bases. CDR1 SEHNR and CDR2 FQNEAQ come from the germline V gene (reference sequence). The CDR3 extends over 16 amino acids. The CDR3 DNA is TGTGCCAGCAGCTTAGTCGACCTCCCGGCTTTGGCACCCCTCCACTTT. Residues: CASSLVDLPALAPLHF. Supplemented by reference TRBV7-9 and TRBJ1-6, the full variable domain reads DTGVSQNPRHKITKRGQNVTFRCDPISEHNRLYWYRQTLGQGPEFLTYFQNEAQLEKSRLLSDRFSAERPKGSFSTLEIQRTEQGDSAMYLCASSLVDLPALAPLHFGNGTRLTVT.

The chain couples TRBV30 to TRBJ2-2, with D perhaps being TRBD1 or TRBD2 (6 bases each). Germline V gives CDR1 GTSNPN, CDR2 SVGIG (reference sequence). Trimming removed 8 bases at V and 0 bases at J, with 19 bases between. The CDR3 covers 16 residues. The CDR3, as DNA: TGTGCCAGCCCCTGGAGGGGGGTTACGAACACCGGGGAGCTGTTTTTT. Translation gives CASPWRGVTNTGELFF.

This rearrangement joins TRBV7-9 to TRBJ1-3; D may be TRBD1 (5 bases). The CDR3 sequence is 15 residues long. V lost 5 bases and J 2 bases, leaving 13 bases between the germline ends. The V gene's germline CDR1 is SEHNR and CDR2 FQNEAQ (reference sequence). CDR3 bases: TGTGCCAGCAGCCGGGGGGGAGAAACTGGAAACACCATATATTTT. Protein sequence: CASSRGGETGNTIYF.

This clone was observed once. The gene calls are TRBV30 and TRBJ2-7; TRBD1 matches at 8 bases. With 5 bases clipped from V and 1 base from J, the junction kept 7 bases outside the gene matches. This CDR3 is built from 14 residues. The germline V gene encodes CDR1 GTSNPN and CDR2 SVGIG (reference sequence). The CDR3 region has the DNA TGTGCCTGGGGGTTGGGACAGGCGTCCTACGAGCAGTACTTC. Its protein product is CAWGLGQASYEQYF.

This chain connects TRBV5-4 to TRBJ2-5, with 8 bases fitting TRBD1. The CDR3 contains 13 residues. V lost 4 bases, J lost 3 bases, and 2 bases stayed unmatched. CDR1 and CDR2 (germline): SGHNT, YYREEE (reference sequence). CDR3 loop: CASSVDREETQYF. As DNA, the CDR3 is TGTGCCAGCAGCGTGGACAGGGAAGAGACCCAGTACTTC.

CDR3 bases: TGTGCCACCAGCAGAGCCAACTCTGGGGCCAACGTCCTGACTTTC. Residues: CATSRANSGANVLTF. The chain couples TRBV15 to TRBJ2-6, with D unclear. The CDR3 totals 15 residues. Deletions cut 1 base from V and 0 bases from J, with 4 bases between. Germline loops: CDR1 LNHNV, CDR2 YYDKDF (reference sequence).

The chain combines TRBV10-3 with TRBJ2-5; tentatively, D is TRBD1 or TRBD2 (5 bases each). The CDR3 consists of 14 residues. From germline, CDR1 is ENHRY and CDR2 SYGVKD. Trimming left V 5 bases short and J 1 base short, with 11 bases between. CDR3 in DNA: TGTGCCATCAGTAACGGGACGGGCCAAGAGACCCAGTACTTC. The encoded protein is CAISNGTGQETQYF.

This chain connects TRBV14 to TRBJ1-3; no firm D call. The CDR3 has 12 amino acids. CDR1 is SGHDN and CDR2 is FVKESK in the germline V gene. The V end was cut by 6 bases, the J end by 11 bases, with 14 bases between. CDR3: CASSPAPVSIYF. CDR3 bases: TGTGCCAGCAGTCCAGCTCCGGTTTCCATATATTTT.